The 18 T cell receptor beta chains presented below share a single source sample, sequenced in a study of T cells expressing NK-cell markers. One entry per CDR3 protein, without DNA, is what TCRdb gives after re-calling the 5' RACE reads. This sample's table has 550,000 or so distinct CDR3 sequences. Material for sequencing was blood T cells: a sorted CD56 or NKG2C T cell subset, CD4+ or CD8+ T cells, or bulk PBMC T cells (not recorded which). The origin of the receptors is a man aged 18 to 35 in good health.

CDR3 region: CASSSLFGRSGETQYF. The chain combines TRBV28 with TRBJ2-5; the D gene TCRdb calls, TRBD2, cannot be checked with no DNA. This CDR3 is built from 16 residues. CDR1 is MDHEN, CDR2 SYDVKM, per germline.

The chain combines TRBV3-1 with TRBJ2-7; the TCRdb D gene call, TRBD1, has no DNA to confirm it. The germline CDR1 and CDR2 sequences are LGHDT and YNNKEL (reference sequence). There are 12 residues in the CDR3. CDR3 sequence reads: CASRTRVGEQYF.

This chain connects TRBV6-1 to TRBJ2-1. Germline V gene lookup returns CDR1 MNHNS and CDR2 SASEGT. This CDR3 has 15 amino acids. CDR3 sequence: CASSEVAVPYNEQFF.

The chain uses TRBV7-2 and TRBJ2-7; TCRdb lists TRBD2, though no DNA is available to test this call. CDR3 length equals 17 residues. Germline loops: CDR1 SGHTA, CDR2 FQGNSA. CDR3 sequence reads: CASSVGLAGVGSYEQYF.

The chain carries TRBV12-3 or TRBV12-4 and TRBJ2-1; TCRdb gives TRBD2 as the D gene, but with no DNA this cannot be confirmed. CDR3 length equals 14 residues. CDR3 region: CATRMLREGSEQFF.

The chain has TRBV5-1 and TRBJ2-3. This CDR3 has 15 amino acids. Germline V gene data show CDR1 as SGHRS and CDR2 as YFSETQ. Here the CDR3 reads CASSLVQTTPDTQYF. The whole variable domain, remainder taken from reference TRBV5-1 and TRBJ2-3, is KAGVTQTPRYLIKTRGQQVTLSCSPISGHRSVSWYQQTPGQGLQFLFEYFSETQRNKGNFPGRFSGRQFSNSRSEMNVSTLELGDSALYLCASSLVQTTPDTQYFGPGTRLTVL.

The V call is TRBV29-1, the J call TRBJ1-3. Germline values: CDR1 SQVTM, CDR2 ANQGSEA. CDR3 length: 13 amino acids. This chain's CDR3 is CSVEPTGGNTIYF. Filled out from reference TRBV29-1 and TRBJ1-3, the complete variable domain reads SAVISQKPSRDICQRGTSLTIQCQVDSQVTMMFWYRQQPGQSLTLIATANQGSEATYESGFVIDKFPISRPNLTFSTLTVSNMSPEDSSIYLCSVEPTGGNTIYFGEGSWLTVV.

The chain recombines TRBV7-9 with TRBJ2-5; TCRdb returns TRBD1, unconfirmable since there is no DNA. The CDR3 contains 16 residues. CDR1 and CDR2 (germline): SEHNR, FQNEAQ (reference sequence). Here the CDR3 reads CASSLHAGSYQETQYF. Variable domain in full (rest from reference TRBV7-9 and TRBJ2-5): DTGVSQNPRHKITKRGQNVTFRCDPISEHNRLYWYRQTLGQGPEFLTYFQNEAQLEKSRLLSDRFSAERPKGSFSTLEIQRTEQGDSAMYLCASSLHAGSYQETQYFGPGTRLLVL.

This chain joins TRBV18 and TRBJ2-2; the D call from TCRdb, TRBD2, cannot be confirmed without DNA. The CDR3 runs 17 residues. Germline lookup yields CDR1 KGHSH and CDR2 LQKENI. CDR3 region: CASSPTSAISNTGELFF.

The J gene is TRBJ2-3, the V gene TRBV7-3; TCRdb's assignment of TRBD2 cannot be checked, as there is no DNA. The CDR3 spans 17 residues. From germline, CDR1 is SGHTA and CDR2 FQGTGA. CDR3 loop: CASSQSPGLPSTDTQYF.

The chain has TRBV4-1 and TRBJ2-3; TCRdb's D call, TRBD1, is unchecked because there is no DNA. The CDR3 is made up of 16 amino acids. Germline CDR1 MGHRA, CDR2 YSYEKL. CDR3 residues: CASSLSGTASTDTQYF.

The rearrangement links TRBV7-9 to TRBJ1-1. Looked up from germline, CDR1 is SEHNR and CDR2 is FQNEAQ (reference sequence). The CDR3 runs to 16 residues. CDR3 in amino acids: CASSLVASTMNTEAFF.

This chain uses TRBV29-1 with TRBJ1-1; TCRdb calls TRBD1, which cannot be checked without DNA. The CDR3 covers 13 residues. Germline loops: CDR1 SQVTM, CDR2 ANQGSEA. CDR3 sequence reads: CSATAQGATEAFF.

The V gene is TRBV7-9, the J gene TRBJ1-3. The germline CDR1 and CDR2 sequences are SEHNR and FQNEAQ (reference sequence). The CDR3 runs to 16 residues. The CDR3 spells CASSLNPLTSGNTIYF.

The chain recombines TRBV20-1 with TRBJ1-5. The CDR3 is 15 amino acids. Germline lookup yields CDR1 DFQATT and CDR2 SNEGSKA (reference sequence). The CDR3 spells CSASFSGGGNQPQHF.

The V call is TRBV9, the J call TRBJ2-3; lacking DNA, the TRBD1 call made by TCRdb goes unchecked. Germline V CDR1 and CDR2: SGDLS, YYNGEE. The CDR3 runs 18 residues. CDR3 loop: CASSVWEPGLTSTDTQYF.

The gene calls are TRBV28 and TRBJ2-1; without DNA, the TCRdb call of TRBD2 cannot be checked. The germline V gene encodes CDR1 MDHEN and CDR2 SYDVKM. The CDR3 has 14 amino acids. CDR3 region: CASGTSGGLNEQFF.

The V and J genes are TRBV12-3 or TRBV12-4 and TRBJ2-1; the D call of TRBD2 rests on TCRdb alone, since no DNA is present to check it. The CDR3 has 16 amino acids. The CDR3: CASSFLRTSGSNEQFF.